This T cell receptor (beta chain) was captured in a study of blood T cells in healthy people across ages. The use of a sample-barcoded 5' primer and a J-beta primer mix characterized a second PCR of roughly 6 to 11 cycles. Each sample yielded at least 2.5 million CDR3-containing paired-end reads. TCRdb processed the 5' RACE reads anew with MiXCR; each CDR3 protein has one entry. The sample lists fewer than 950,000 distinct CDR3 sequences, around 36% seen once, with over 10% in the top ten. This clonotype was counted between two and nine times. J gave up 6 bases and V 4 bases, and 17 bases lay outside the gene matches. This CDR3 comprises 19 residues. CDR1 SGHTA and CDR2 FQGNSA come from the germline V gene.

This receptor was taken from a young man in good health. Sequencing was carried out using blood. V usage is TRBV7-2 and J usage is TRBJ2-1; 11 nucleotides match TRBD2. The CDR3 spells CASSSTTSGGLGGANEQFF. The CDR3 DNA sequence: TGTGCCAGCAGCTCAACCACTAGCGGGGGCCTCGGCGGGGCCAATGAGCAGTTCTTC. The whole variable domain, filled in from reference TRBV7-2 and TRBJ2-1, reads GAGVSQSPSNKVTEKGKDVELRCDPISGHTALYWYRQSLGQGLEFLIYFQGNSAPDKSGLPSDRFSAERTGGSVSTLTIQRTQQEDSAVYLCASSSTTSGGLGGANEQFFGPGTRLTVL.